These T cell receptor beta chains were read from a single sample in a study of CD8+ T cells in alopecia areata. The repertoire was sequenced with immunoSEQ multiplex PCR; TCRdb's copy has only in-frame clones and lacks some. The sample lists roughly 110,000 clones, approximately 55% occurring once. Sequenced material: CD4+ T cells sorted from blood, taken at week 24, from a patient treated with tofacitinib. These receptors were obtained from a human donor with alopecia areata. Both conserved end residues are part of each CDR3. The D gene is left open where the match is weak. Only some rows state a clone size, as once, few, many or a class for expanded clones.

TRBV7-2	NA	TRBJ2-2	NA	CASSSGPGSTGELFF	TGTGCCAGCAGCTCGGGTCCGGGTAGCACCGGGGAGCTGTTTTTT
TRBV30	TRBD1	TRBJ1-5	NA	CAWSADRGHQPQHF	TGTGCCTGGAGTGCAGACAGGGGGCATCAGCCCCAGCATTTT
TRBV4-1	TRBD1	TRBJ2-5	NA	CASSQNRGPETQYF	TGCGCCAGCAGCCAAAACAGGGGGCCGGAGACCCAGTACTTC
TRBV29-1	NA	TRBJ2-3	once	CSVNREPTDTQYF	TGCAGCGTGAACAGGGAACCCACAGATACGCAGTATTTT
TRBV7-2	NA	TRBJ2-7	once	CASSYRETSYEQYF	TGTGCCAGCAGCTACAGGGAGACATCCTACGAGCAGTACTTC
TRBV5-1	NA	TRBJ2-1	NA	CASSLRREVNEQFF	TGCGCCAGCAGCTTGCGCAGGGAGGTCAATGAGCAGTTCTTC
TRBV6-1	TRBD1	TRBJ2-7	few	CASRQLTGTVSF	TGTGCCAGCAGGCAACTTACCGGGACAGTAAGCTTC
TRBV7-6	TRBD2	TRBJ2-3	few	CASSLEAGAPTDTQYF	TGTGCCAGCAGCTTAGAAGCGGGGGCTCCCACAGATACGCAGTATTTT
TRBV20-1	NA	TRBJ1-2	NA	CSARANGYTF	TGCAGTGCCAGGGCGAACGGCTACACCTTC
TRBV29-1	TRBD2	TRBJ2-2	NA	CSVRDYTNTGELFF	TGCAGCGTACGGGACTACACTAACACCGGGGAGCTGTTTTTT
TRBV9	NA	TRBJ2-6	NA	CASSALDTTGANVLTF	TGTGCCAGCAGCGCCTTAGACACTACTGGGGCCAACGTCCTGACTTTC
TRBV29-1	TRBD1	TRBJ2-5	few	CSVERTGGRETQYF	TGCAGCGTTGAAAGGACAGGGGGCAGAGAGACCCAGTACTTC
TRBV29-1	NA	TRBJ1-5	NA	CSVLWGGENQPQHF	TGCAGCGTTCTTTGGGGGGGCGAGAATCAGCCCCAGCATTTT
TRBV30	NA	TRBJ1-1	once	CAWSVPGPAAFF	TGTGCCTGGAGTGTACCCGGGCCTGCCGCTTTCTTT
TRBV30	TRBD1	TRBJ2-4	few	CAWAAKGANIQYF	TGTGCCTGGGCGGCGAAGGGGGCCAACATTCAGTACTTC
TRBV7-9	TRBD1	TRBJ1-6	few	CACRGQGSSPLHF	TGTGCCTGCAGAGGACAGGGGAGTTCACCCCTCCACTTT
TRBV4-2	NA	TRBJ1-1	few	CASSQVSGRVYTEAFF	TGTGCCAGCAGCCAAGTTTCGGGCAGGGTTTATACTGAAGCTTTCTTT
TRBV25-1	TRBD1	TRBJ1-2	NA	CASTATGSGGYTF	TGTGCCAGCACCGCGACAGGGTCGGGTGGCTACACCTTC
TRBV2	NA	TRBJ2-6	NA	CASSLGAGANVLTF	TGTGCCAGCAGCCTAGGGGCTGGGGCCAACGTCCTGACTTTC
TRBV19	NA	TRBJ1-2	once	CASSRLNYGYTF	TGTGCCAGTAGTCGACTTAACTATGGCTACACCTTC
TRBV9	NA	TRBJ1-1	NA	CASSVVGGRTEAFF	TGTGCCAGCAGCGTAGTTGGGGGACGGACGGAAGCTTTCTTT
TRBV29-1	NA	TRBJ1-1	NA	CSVGPPTGMNTEAFF	TGCAGCGTTGGGCCTCCCACAGGTATGAACACTGAAGCTTTCTTT
TRBV7-9	NA	TRBJ2-2	once	CASSSPMELGSNTGELFF	TGTGCCAGCAGCTCTCCTATGGAACTAGGCTCGAACACCGGGGAGCTGTTTTTT